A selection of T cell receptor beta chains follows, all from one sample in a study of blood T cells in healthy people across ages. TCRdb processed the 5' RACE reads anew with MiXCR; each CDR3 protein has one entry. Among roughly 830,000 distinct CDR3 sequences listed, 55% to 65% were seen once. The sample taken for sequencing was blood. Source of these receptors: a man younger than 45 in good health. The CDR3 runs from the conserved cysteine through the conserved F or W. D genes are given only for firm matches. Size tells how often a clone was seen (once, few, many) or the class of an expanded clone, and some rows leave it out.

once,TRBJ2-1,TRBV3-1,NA,CASSQNPVSYNKQFF,TGTGCCAGCAGCCAAAACCCAGTCTCCTACAATAAGCAGTTCTTC
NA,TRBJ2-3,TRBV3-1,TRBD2,CASSQARWSGGAGDTQYF,TGTGCCAGCAGCCAAGCCCGATGGAGCGGGGGGGCCGGGGATACGCAGTATTTT
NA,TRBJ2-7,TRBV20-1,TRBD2,CSVVSGGGEQYF,TGCAGTGTAGTCTCGGGAGGTGGCGAGCAGTACTTC
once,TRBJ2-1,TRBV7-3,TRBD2,CASSPKAGGRSEQFF,TGTGCCAGCAGCCCAAAGGCGGGGGGGCGGAGTGAGCAGTTCTTC
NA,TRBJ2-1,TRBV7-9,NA,CASSSRDTINNEQFF,TGTGCCAGCAGCTCCAGGGACACCATCAACAATGAGCAGTTCTTC
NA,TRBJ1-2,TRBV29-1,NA,CSVGTPAGYTF,TGCAGCGTTGGGACACCCGCTGGCTACACCTTC
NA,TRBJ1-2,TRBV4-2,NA,CASSQVAGQGYGYTF,TGTGCCAGCAGCCAAGTCGCGGGGCAAGGCTATGGCTACACCTTC
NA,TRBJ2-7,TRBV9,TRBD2,CASSSSGLAGGGEQYF,TGTGCCAGCAGCTCCTCCGGACTAGCGGGGGGAGGCGAGCAGTACTTC
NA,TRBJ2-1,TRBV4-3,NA,CASSLQKTGYNEQFF,TGCGCCAGCAGCCTTCAAAAGACCGGATACAATGAGCAGTTCTTC
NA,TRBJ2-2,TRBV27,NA,CASSLSWGTGELFF,TGTGCCAGCAGTTTATCTTGGGGCACCGGGGAGCTGTTTTTT
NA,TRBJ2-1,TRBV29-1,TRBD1,CSVEDWTGLYNEQFF,TGCAGCGTTGAAGATTGGACAGGACTCTACAATGAGCAGTTCTTC
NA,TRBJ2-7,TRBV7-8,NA,CASSPRPAGTSYEQYF,TGTGCCAGCAGCCCCCGGCCGGCGGGGACCTCCTACGAGCAGTACTTC
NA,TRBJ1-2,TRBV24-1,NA,CATSEGPVSNYGYTF,TGTGCCACCAGTGAGGGCCCGGTGTCTAACTATGGCTACACCTTC
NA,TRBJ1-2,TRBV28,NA,CASSPLAYGYTF,TGTGCCAGCAGCCCACTGGCCTATGGCTACACCTTC
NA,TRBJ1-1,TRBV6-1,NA,CASSETRQNTEAFF,TGTGCCAGCAGTGAAACACGCCAGAACACTGAAGCTTTCTTT
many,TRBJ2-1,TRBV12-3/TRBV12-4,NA,CASSLDIEQFF,TGTGCCAGCAGTTTGGACATAGAGCAGTTCTTC
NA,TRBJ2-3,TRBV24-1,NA,CATGVGSTDTQYF,TGTGCCACAGGGGTTGGGAGCACAGATACGCAGTATTTT
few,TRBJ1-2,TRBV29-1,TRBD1,CSVEGQGDGGYTF,TGCAGCGTGGAGGGACAGGGGGATGGTGGCTACACCTTC
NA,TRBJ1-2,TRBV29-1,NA,CSVQTAGRNYGYTF,TGCAGCGTTCAAACGGCCGGGCGCAACTATGGCTACACCTTC
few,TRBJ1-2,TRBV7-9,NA,CASSLHIGGASDGYTF,TGTGCCAGCAGCTTACATATCGGGGGCGCGTCGGATGGCTACACCTTC
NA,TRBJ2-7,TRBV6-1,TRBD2,CASSDGLAGHSLSYEQYF,TGTGCCAGCAGTGACGGACTAGCGGGGCACTCCCTATCCTACGAGCAGTACTTC
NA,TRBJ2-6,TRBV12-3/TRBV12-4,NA,CASSFGQTSGANVLTF,TGTGCCAGCAGTTTCGGACAGACCTCTGGGGCCAACGTCCTGACTTTC
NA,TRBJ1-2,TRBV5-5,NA,CASSLAAGQGGGYTF,TGTGCCAGCAGCTTGGCCGCAGGGCAAGGAGGTGGTTACACCTTC
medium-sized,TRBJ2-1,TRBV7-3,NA,CASSLTDYNEQFF,TGCGCCAGCAGCCTGACAGATTACAATGAGCAGTTCTTC
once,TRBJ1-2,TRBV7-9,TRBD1,CASSPPRTGDYGYTF,TGTGCCAGCAGCCCCCCACGGACAGGGGATTATGGCTACACCTTC
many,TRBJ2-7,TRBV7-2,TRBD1,CASSSGQLYEQYF,TGTGCCAGCAGCTCGGGACAGCTCTACGAGCAGTACTTC
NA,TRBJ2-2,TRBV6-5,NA,CASSNFGGGTGELFF,TGTGCCAGCAGTAACTTTGGAGGCGGCACCGGGGAGCTGTTTTTT
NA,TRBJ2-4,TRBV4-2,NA,CASSQDSRGAKNIQYF,TGTGCCAGCAGCCAAGATAGTCGAGGGGCCAAAAACATTCAGTACTTC
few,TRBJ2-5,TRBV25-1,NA,CATSPQGRGTQYF,TGTGCCACCTCGCCACAGGGGCGGGGGACCCAGTACTTC
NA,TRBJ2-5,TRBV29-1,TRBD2,CSANRQGGTGETQYF,TGCAGCGCGAACCGTCAGGGAGGGACGGGGGAGACCCAGTACTTC
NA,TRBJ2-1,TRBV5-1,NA,CASSLMAHYEQFF,TGCGCCAGCAGCTTGATGGCTCACTATGAGCAGTTCTTC
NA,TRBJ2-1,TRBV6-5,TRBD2,CASSNPPGLALNEQFF,TGTGCCAGCAGCAACCCTCCGGGACTAGCTTTAAATGAGCAGTTCTTC
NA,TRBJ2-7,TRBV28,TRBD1,CASSPWTGQPSYEQYF,TGTGCCAGCAGTCCTTGGACAGGTCAGCCTTCCTACGAGCAGTACTTC
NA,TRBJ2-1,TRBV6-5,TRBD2,CASSYSTSGGEQFF,TGTGCCAGCAGTTACTCGACTAGCGGGGGGGAGCAGTTCTTC
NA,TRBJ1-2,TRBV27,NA,CASSIRWTEGGYTF,TGTGCCAGCAGCATCCGCTGGACTGAGGGCGGCTACACCTTC
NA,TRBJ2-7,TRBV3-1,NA,CASSQGELGYEQYF,TGTGCCAGCAGCCAAGGTGAGCTCGGATACGAGCAGTACTTC
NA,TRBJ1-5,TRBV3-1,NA,CASSQARGSNQPQHF,TGTGCCAGCAGCCAAGCGAGGGGCAGCAACCAACCCCAGCATTTT
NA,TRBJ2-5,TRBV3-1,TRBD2,CASSLRGERGGNEQYF,TGTGCCAGCAGTTTAAGAGGAGAGCGGGGGGGCAATGAGCAGTACTTC
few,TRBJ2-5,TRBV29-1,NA,CSVAAPLQETQYF,TGCAGCGTTGCGGCCCCGCTCCAAGAGACCCAGTACTTC
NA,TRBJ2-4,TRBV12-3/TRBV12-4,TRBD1,CASSLNRGDQNIQYF,TGTGCCAGCAGTTTGAACAGGGGAGACCAAAACATTCAGTACTTC
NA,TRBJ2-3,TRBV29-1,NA,CSVETSGPADTQYF,TGCAGCGTTGAAACTAGTGGGCCAGCAGATACGCAGTATTTT
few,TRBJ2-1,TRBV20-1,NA,CSARDPDGLPYNEQFF,TGCAGTGCTAGAGATCCGGATGGACTACCCTACAATGAGCAGTTCTTC
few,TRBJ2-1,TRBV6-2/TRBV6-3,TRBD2,CASRPGLAANEQFF,TGTGCCAGCAGGCCCGGACTAGCGGCCAATGAGCAGTTCTTC
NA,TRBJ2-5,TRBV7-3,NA,CASSLEGSETQYF,TGTGCCAGCAGCTTAGAGGGTTCGGAGACCCAGTACTTC